The 18 T cell receptor beta chains in this list originate from one sample, sequenced in a study of cytomegalovirus exposure and HLA in healthy donors. The study ran its PCR with 60 Vbeta and 13 Jbeta primers. Sequenced by immunoSEQ multiplex PCR; TCRdb stores in-frame clones only, minus some. Counted here are about 210,000 clones, over 75% occurring once; the ten biggest clones make up approximately 1.8%. Sequencing was carried out using PBMCs. Every receptor here comes from a male donor in good health and CMV-seronegative.

This clone has only a few counts. V gene TRBV6-5 combines with J gene TRBJ2-6, with D perhaps matching TRBD1 (6 bases). Trimming pared 6 bases from V and 9 bases from J, leaving 15 bases between. The CDR3 loop spans 14 amino acids. Germline V gene lookup returns CDR1 MNHEY and CDR2 SVGAGI. DNA for the CDR3: TGTGCCAGCAGCCCGACGACAGGTGGCAACGTCCTGACTTTC. This encodes CASSPTTGGNVLTF.

The V and J genes are TRBV11-2 and TRBJ2-7; tentatively, D is TRBD1 (5 bases). Per the germline V gene, CDR1 is SGHAT and CDR2 is FQNNGV. The V and J ends lost 0 bases and 4 bases respectively, with 13 bases between them. The CDR3 spans 15 residues. CDR3 protein: CASSLEQGRVYEQYF. The CDR3 bases are TGTGCCAGCAGCTTAGAGCAGGGTCGGGTTTACGAGCAGTACTTC.

The V call is TRBV5-1, the J call TRBJ2-7; 11 bases are a match to TRBD1. The trim removed 4 bases at V and 5 bases at J, leaving 5 bases unmatched. This CDR3 is 14 amino acids long. Germline V gene sequence: CDR1 SGHRS, CDR2 YFSETQ. CDR3 protein: CASSVGQGAHEQYF. The CDR3 DNA sequence: TGCGCCAGCAGCGTCGGACAGGGGGCTCACGAGCAGTACTTC.

This clone has a single count. The chain carries TRBV9 and TRBJ2-2; 9 nucleotides line up with TRBD1. This CDR3 region has 16 residues. Germline CDR1 is SGDLS and CDR2 is YYNGEE. V dropped 3 bases and J dropped 0; count of bases not matched to a gene: 3. The CDR3 DNA sequence: TGTGCCAGCAGCGCTGGGACAGGGTCGAACACCGGGGAGCTGTTTTTT. Its protein is CASSAGTGSNTGELFF.

This rearrangement joins TRBV9 to TRBJ2-5; TRBD2 matches at 9 bases. Germline V gene lookup returns CDR1 SGDLS and CDR2 YYNGEE. There are 13 residues in the CDR3. V trimming: 5 bases; J trimming: 5 bases; junction bases outside the gene matches: 4. This chain's CDR3 is CASSSGSSETQYF. CDR3 bases: TGTGCCAGCAGTAGCGGGAGTTCGGAGACCCAGTACTTC.

The chain recombines TRBV6-5 with TRBJ1-1; 8 bases are shared with TRBD1. The CDR3 is 15 amino acids. Germline CDR1 reads MNHEY; CDR2 reads SVGAGI. After removal of 5 bases from V and 4 bases from J, the junction contained 9 bases not matched to a gene. The CDR3 bases are TGTGCCAGCAGTACCCAGGGGGCACGGGGCACTGAAGCTTTCTTT. This encodes CASSTQGARGTEAFF.

The V gene is TRBV7-2, the J gene TRBJ2-7; 7 bases line up with TRBD2. V trimming: 2 bases; J trimming: 0 bases; junction bases outside the gene matches: 1. Germline values: CDR1 SGHTA, CDR2 FQGNSA. The CDR3 length is 14 residues. The CDR3 coding sequence is TGTGCCAGCAGCTTACCTAGCGGCTCCTACGAGCAGTACTTC. Its translation is CASSLPSGSYEQYF.

This clone appeared a few times. V and J are TRBV4-2 and TRBJ1-1; TRBD1 aligns across 9 bases. The ends lost 6 bases at V and 4 bases at J; junction bases unmatched: 3. The CDR3 runs 13 residues. The germline gives CDR1 LGHNA, CDR2 YNFKEQ. CDR3 amino acids: CASRQGAATEAFF. The CDR3 nucleotides are TGTGCCAGCAGACAGGGGGCGGCCACTGAAGCTTTCTTT.

The chain is built from TRBV28 and TRBJ2-1, with 7 bases lining up with TRBD2. Germline-derived CDR1 and CDR2 are MDHEN and SYDVKM. The CDR3 consists of 14 residues. V was clipped by 7 bases and J by 5 bases; unmatched bases: 8. The CDR3 reads CASTVSGPNNEQFF. CDR3 bases: TGTGCCAGCACCGTTAGCGGGCCCAACAATGAGCAGTTCTTC.

The chain couples TRBV5-4 to TRBJ2-5, with D possibly TRBD1 on 5 matching bases. Germline V gives CDR1 SGHNT, CDR2 YYREEE (reference sequence). V dropped 3 bases and J dropped 5 bases, with 11 bases sitting between them. This CDR3 comprises 13 residues. The CDR3 bases are TGTGCCAGCAGCTCCCAGGGTTTTGAGACCCAGTACTTC. Amino acids: CASSSQGFETQYF. The full variable domain, completed using reference TRBV5-4 and TRBJ2-5, is ETGVTQSPTHLIKTRGQQVTLRCSSQSGHNTVSWYQQALGQGPQFIFQYYREEENGRGNFPPRFSGLQFPNYSSELNVNALELDDSALYLCASSSQGFETQYFGPGTRLLVL.

Points on this clone: The junction departs from the called germline gene at one end, perhaps through a read error. V is TRBV7-9 and J is TRBJ2-3; TRBD2 agrees at 7 bases. The CDR3 has 16 amino acids. Germline-derived CDR1 and CDR2 are SEHNR and FQNEAQ (reference sequence). CDR3 sequence reads: CSSSLLGAGNTDTQYF. CDR3 DNA sequence: TGTTCCAGCAGTCTCCTAGGAGCGGGAAACACAGATACGCAGTATTTT.

This clone occurred a few times. In DNA form, the CDR3 reads TGTGCCAGCAGCTCAGGTCACAGGCAAGAGACCCAGTACTTC. This translates into CASSSGHRQETQYF. V usage is TRBV7-2 and J usage is TRBJ2-5; tentatively, D is TRBD1 (5 bases). The V and J ends lost 4 bases and 2 bases respectively, with 11 bases between them. The CDR3 loop spans 14 amino acids. Germline assignment: CDR1 SGHTA and CDR2 FQGNSA.

This clone was seen once. V gene TRBV5-1 combines with J gene TRBJ2-1; possibly TRBD1 for D (6 bases). In germline, CDR1 is SGHRS, CDR2 YFSETQ. CDR3 length equals 13 residues. V was cut by 4 bases and J by 9 bases, with 14 bases left in between. DNA of the CDR3: TGCGCCAGCAGCGGACCAGGGGCGGGTGAGCAGTTCTTC. Its translation: CASSGPGAGEQFF. Full variable domain (remainder filled in from reference TRBV5-1 and TRBJ2-1): KAGVTQTPRYLIKTRGQQVTLSCSPISGHRSVSWYQQTPGQGLQFLFEYFSETQRNKGNFPGRFSGRQFSNSRSEMNVSTLELGDSALYLCASSGPGAGEQFFGPGTRLTVL.

The gene calls are TRBV6-4 and TRBJ2-3, with D possibly matching TRBD2 (7 bases). Germline CDR1 and CDR2: MRHNA and SNTAGT. V gave up 3 bases and J gave up 4 bases, with 11 bases separating them. The CDR3 runs 14 residues. This CDR3 reads CASSEGGGADTQYF. Written as DNA, the CDR3 is TGTGCCAGCAGTGAGGGGGGGGGCGCAGATACGCAGTATTTT.

This chain's CDR3 is CASSLVLAGAFKETQYF. The CDR3 DNA reads as TGCGCCAGCAGCTTGGTACTAGCGGGGGCCTTTAAAGAGACCCAGTACTTC. This chain uses TRBV5-1 with TRBJ2-5; 11 bases match TRBD2. Unmatched junction bases numbered 7, after V lost 0 bases and J lost 3 bases. The length of the CDR3 is 17 residues. Germline V gives CDR1 SGHRS, CDR2 YFSETQ.

The chain has TRBV5-6 and TRBJ1-2; 7 positions agree with TRBD1. Per the germline V gene, CDR1 is SGHDT and CDR2 is YYEEEE. The CDR3 length is 14 residues. The V and J ends lost 2 bases and 7 bases, in that order; junction bases with no gene match: 8. CDR3 DNA sequence: TGTGCCAGCAGCTTCGGGACAGCGGATGCTGGCTACACCTTC. Amino acids: CASSFGTADAGYTF.

This sequence joins TRBV25-1 and TRBJ2-5; no definite D call. The CDR3 has 14 amino acids. Between the trimmed V and J ends, which lost 3 bases and 4 bases, there was a span of 12 bases. Germline CDR1 MGHDK, CDR2 SYGVNS. This chain's CDR3 is CASSEGPWRETQYF. In DNA form, the CDR3 reads TGTGCCAGCAGTGAGGGTCCCTGGAGAGAGACCCAGTACTTC.

The chain combines TRBV7-3 with TRBJ1-5, with no clear D. V gave up 3 bases and J gave up 4 bases, with 4 bases separating them. This CDR3 contains 12 residues. From germline, CDR1 is SGHTA and CDR2 FQGTGA. CDR3 DNA: TGTGCCAGCAGCTTCCCAAATCAGCCCCAGCATTTT. Protein: CASSFPNQPQHF.